These 20 T cell receptor beta chains share one sample of origin, sequenced in a study of cytomegalovirus exposure and HLA in healthy donors. Generated by immunoSEQ multiplex PCR, the TCRdb table keeps only in-frame clones and is missing some. The sample carries approximately 82,000 clones, more than 85% recorded once. Sequencing was done on a sample of PBMCs. These TCRs come from a man aged 18-30 years in good health and CMV-seronegative.

V usage is TRBV7-3 and J usage is TRBJ2-5; D is possibly TRBD2 (6 bases). Germline assignment: CDR1 SGHTA and CDR2 FQGTGA. The ends were cut back, 3 bases at V and 5 bases at J, with 16 bases in the middle. This CDR3 contains 15 residues. The chain's CDR3 is CASSLGPSGRETQYF. The CDR3 nucleotides read TGTGCCAGCAGCTTGGGGCCCTCGGGGAGGGAGACCCAGTACTTC.

This clone was seen once. This chain links TRBV7-9 with TRBJ2-1; TRBD1 is a possible D gene (6 bases). Germline CDR1 is SEHNR and CDR2 is FQNEAQ (reference sequence). The CDR3 has 18 amino acids. With 1 base removed from V and 0 bases from J, the gap between germline ends came to 16 bases. CDR3 nucleotides: TGTGCCAGCAGCTTAGGGATGTTTAGGGACAACTCCTACAATGAGCAGTTCTTC. Translated, it gives CASSLGMFRDNSYNEQFF.

This clone occurred once. This chain's CDR3 is CASKKQGASGNTIYF. The CDR3 DNA reads TGTGCCAGCAAGAAACAGGGAGCCTCTGGAAACACCATATATTTT. The chain couples TRBV6-5 to TRBJ1-3, with D possibly matching TRBD1 (6 bases). Germline V gives CDR1 MNHEY, CDR2 SVGAGI. V lost 7 bases, J lost 0 bases, and 13 bases lay in between. This CDR3 contains 15 residues.

V and J are TRBV5-1 and TRBJ2-7, with TRBD1 identical over 7 bases. The CDR3 has 18 residues. Germline loops: CDR1 SGHRS, CDR2 YFSETQ. J lost 2 bases, V lost 0 bases, and 14 bases had no gene match. DNA for the CDR3: TGCGCCAGCAGCTTGGCCGGTTTCGGACAGGCAATAACCTACGAGCAGTACTTC. Translating gives CASSLAGFGQAITYEQYF.

CDR3 nucleotide sequence: TGTGCCAGCAGTTACACTGGGGGGGAGACCCAGTACTTC. The encoded protein is CASSYTGGETQYF. The rearrangement links TRBV6-5 to TRBJ2-5; TRBD2 might be the D (6 bases). The CDR3 spans 13 residues. V shed 2 bases and J shed 5 bases, with 9 bases lying between them. CDR1 MNHEY and CDR2 SVGAGI come from the germline V gene.

The J gene is TRBJ1-3, the V gene TRBV4-1, with D possibly being TRBD1 (5 bases). Germline CDR1 MGHRA, CDR2 YSYEKL. The CDR3 length is 14 residues. V was cut by 6 bases and J by 4 bases, with 13 bases left in between. CDR3 in DNA: TGCGCCAGCAGGGGGCTTAAATCCGGAAACACCATATATTTT. This codes for CASRGLKSGNTIYF.

The chain is built from TRBV6-1 and TRBJ2-7; a weak D match, TRBD2 (6 bases). Trimming removed 7 bases at V and 2 bases at J, with 9 bases between. CDR3 length equals 12 residues. CDR1 is MNHNS, CDR2 SASEGT, per germline. DNA for the CDR3: TGTGCCAGCACGGAGGGAGCCTACGAGCAGTACTTC. This sequence encodes CASTEGAYEQYF.

The rearrangement joins TRBV5-6 to TRBJ2-1; 11 positions match TRBD2. In germline, CDR1 is SGHDT, CDR2 YYEEEE. Trimming took 5 bases from V and 2 from J; bases not matched to a gene: 3. The CDR3 loop spans 15 amino acids. CDR3 nucleotides: TGTGCCAGCAGGATACTAGCGGGGGCCTACAATGAGCAGTTCTTC. Residues: CASRILAGAYNEQFF.

The chain uses TRBV6-1 and TRBJ1-2; maybe TRBD1 (5 bases). V lost 3 bases to trimming and J lost 6 bases, with 20 bases between them. The CDR3 length is 16 residues. Germline values: CDR1 MNHNS, CDR2 SASEGT. In nucleotides, the CDR3 is TGTGCCAGCAGTGACTTTTTCCTCCGGGACTTGGATGGCTACACCTTC. Translating it yields CASSDFFLRDLDGYTF.

The genes are TRBV30 and TRBJ1-1; D call uncertain. There are 15 residues in the CDR3. V lost 0 bases and J lost 4, with 15 bases in between. Germline CDR1 reads GTSNPN; CDR2 reads SVGIG (reference sequence). In nucleotides, the CDR3 is TGTGCCTGGAGTGTCCTCGGGCTGAGGGTCACTGAAGCTTTCTTT. This encodes CAWSVLGLRVTEAFF.

The chain couples TRBV6-1 to TRBJ2-3; 7 positions agree with TRBD1. There are 15 residues in the CDR3. Germline V gene lookup returns CDR1 MNHNS and CDR2 SASEGT. Trimming at V came to 6 bases and at J to 3 bases, leaving 9 bases not matched to a gene. For the CDR3, the DNA is TGTGCCAGCAGCCGTGACAGGGTAATAACAGATACGCAGTATTTT. Encoded protein: CASSRDRVITDTQYF.

The J gene is TRBJ2-5, the V gene TRBV5-1; TRBD2 agrees at 9 bases. V shed 6 bases and J 2 bases; nucleotides not matched to a gene: 11. The CDR3 extends over 16 amino acids. The V gene's germline CDR1 is SGHRS and CDR2 YFSETQ. In nucleotides, the CDR3 is TGCGCCAGCACCTCAGGGGGTAGCGGGGGTCAAGAGACCCAGTACTTC. Translation: CASTSGGSGGQETQYF. Based on the CDR3 plus reference TRBV5-1 and TRBJ2-5, the full variable domain is KAGVTQTPRYLIKTRGQQVTLSCSPISGHRSVSWYQQTPGQGLQFLFEYFSETQRNKGNFPGRFSGRQFSNSRSEMNVSTLELGDSALYLCASTSGGSGGQETQYFGPGTRLLVL.

The rearrangement links TRBV7-6 to TRBJ2-6; D uncertain. Germline V CDR1 and CDR2: SGHVS, FNYEAQ. V was cut by 5 bases and J by 1 base, with 6 bases left in between. The CDR3 is 14 residues long. Here the CDR3 reads CASSPESGANVLTF. The CDR3 DNA reads as TGTGCCAGCAGCCCAGAATCTGGGGCCAACGTCCTGACTTTC. Looking up the rest from reference TRBV7-6 and TRBJ2-6 gives the full variable domain: GAGVSQSPRYKVTKRGQDVALRCDPISGHVSLYWYRQALGQGPEFLTYFNYEAQQDKSGLPNDRFSAERPEGSISTLTIQRTEQRDSAMYRCASSPESGANVLTFGAGSRLTVL.

The CDR3 loop is CASAGWIGGPEAFF. CDR3 DNA: TGTGCCAGCGCAGGGTGGATTGGGGGCCCTGAAGCTTTCTTT. This chain joins TRBV27 and TRBJ1-1; possible D gene TRBD1, 6 bases. From germline, CDR1 is MNHEY and CDR2 SMNVEV (reference sequence). This CDR3 contains 14 residues. V was pared by 8 bases and J by 6 bases, with 19 bases between.

This rearrangement joins TRBV6-5 to TRBJ2-7; TRBD2 is a possible D gene (5 bases). The germline gives CDR1 MNHEY, CDR2 SVGAGI. Trimming removed 1 base from V and 0 bases from J, with 7 bases in between. The CDR3 runs to 14 residues. The CDR3 DNA sequence: TGTGCCAGCAGTTACTGGGAGACCTCCTACGAGCAGTACTTC. Its translation: CASSYWETSYEQYF.

A single count supports this clone. The chain combines TRBV7-9 with TRBJ1-1; TRBD1 aligns across 9 bases. V shed 5 bases, J shed 3 bases, and the junction held 7 bases outside the gene matches. Germline assignment: CDR1 SEHNR and CDR2 FQNEAQ (reference sequence). The CDR3 is 15 amino acids. CDR3 amino acids: CASSPGRDRDTEAFF. CDR3 nucleotides: TGTGCCAGCAGCCCCGGCCGGGACAGGGACACTGAAGCTTTCTTT.

This chain connects TRBV6-5 to TRBJ1-2; D is possibly TRBD1 (5 bases). V was pared by 6 bases and J by 8 bases, with 19 bases between. Germline V gives CDR1 MNHEY, CDR2 SVGAGI. The CDR3 has 14 residues. The CDR3 protein is CASRENGRGGGYTF. CDR3 DNA sequence: TGTGCCAGCAGGGAAAACGGGAGGGGCGGGGGCTACACCTTC.

The gene calls are TRBV11-3 and TRBJ1-2; tentative D call: TRBD1 (6 bases). Trimming removed 4 bases from V and 8 bases from J, with 17 bases in between. The CDR3 spans 14 residues. CDR1 is SGHNT and CDR2 is YENEEA in the germline V gene. CDR3 nucleotides: TGTGCCAGCAGCTGGGGGGGTGACAGGCGCGGCTACACCTTC. It is translated as CASSWGGDRRGYTF. The variable domain in full, completed from reference TRBV11-3 and TRBJ1-2, reads EAGVVQSPRYKIIEKKQPVAFWCNPISGHNTLYWYLQNLGQGPELLIRYENEEAVDDSQLPKDRFSAERLKGVDSTLKIQPAELGDSAVYLCASSWGGDRRGYTFGSGTRLTVV.

This clone was recorded only once. The V gene is TRBV5-1, the J gene TRBJ2-2, with 8 bases that match TRBD2. Germline V gene data show CDR1 as SGHRS and CDR2 as YFSETQ. Trimming removed 5 bases from V and 5 bases from J; junction bases left unmatched: 8. The CDR3 length is 15 residues. The CDR3 sequence is CASRVSGSGTGELFF. CDR3 DNA: TGCGCCAGCAGGGTGAGCGGGAGCGGGACCGGGGAGCTGTTTTTT. Variable domain in full (rest from reference TRBV5-1 and TRBJ2-2): KAGVTQTPRYLIKTRGQQVTLSCSPISGHRSVSWYQQTPGQGLQFLFEYFSETQRNKGNFPGRFSGRQFSNSRSEMNVSTLELGDSALYLCASRVSGSGTGELFFGEGSRLTVL.

The chain is built from TRBV29-1 and TRBJ1-2; 7 nucleotides line up with TRBD1. The V gene end was trimmed by 2 bases and the J gene end by 3 bases; junction bases not matched to a gene: 3. The CDR3 sequence is 13 residues long. Germline CDR1 reads SQVTM; CDR2 reads ANQGSEA. The CDR3 loop reads CSVEQGVYYGYTF. The CDR3 DNA sequence: TGCAGCGTTGAACAGGGGGTGTACTATGGCTACACCTTC.